This TCR beta chain was documented in a study of cytomegalovirus exposure and HLA in healthy donors. Turning to the study itself: Later analysis reported that the 110 or so validation repertoires shared the platform of the 500 to 750 first-cohort repertoires. Study-wide findings and caveats: In vitro assays verified that three CMV-associated chains recognized CMV antigens specifically. The study listed under 200 cytomegalovirus-associated TCR beta chains. Rare TCR sequences predominated, though certain public TCRs were found in many donors.

Comments on this clone: Its target is not known. One junction end does not reproduce the germline sequence, and a read error may be involved.

This table comes from immunoSEQ multiplex PCR, and its TCRdb copy is limited to in-frame clones, with some not included. Among 300,000 to 350,000 clones listed, roughly 90% were seen once. Germline assignment: CDR1 SGHTA and CDR2 FQGNSA. CDR3 length: 11 amino acids. This TCR was recovered from a man younger than 40 in good health and CMV-seronegative. The chain has TRBV7-2 and TRBJ1-2, with TRBD1 matching over 7 bases. Specimen: PBMCs. The CDR3 DNA reads TGTGCCAGCAGCTTTGGGACAGCCGCTTTCTTC. Its translation: CASSFGTAAFF.